Listed below are T cell receptor beta chains from one sample, sequenced in a study of control samples from healthy donors and cancer patients. Libraries were prepared by immunoSEQ multiplex PCR; TCRdb keeps only in-frame clonotypes and omits some of them. The data contain about 410,000 clones, around 90% of them singletons. Source material: PBMCs. The receptors originated from a man in his forties with head and neck cancer. Each CDR3 is given with its conserved first and last residue. Each record gives: clone size, V gene, D gene, J gene, CDR3 protein, CDR3 DNA. A D gene is named only where the DNA matches it firmly. For some rows the clone size is stated as once, few or many, or as a class when expanded; others skip it.

>NA|TRBV29-1|NA|TRBJ2-7
CSVEYRGYEQYF
TGCAGCGTTGAATATAGGGGCTACGAGCAGTACTTC
>NA|TRBV13|NA|TRBJ1-1
CASSLGGSGIEAFF
TGTGCCAGCAGCTTAGGCGGATCAGGGATTGAAGCTTTCTTT
>NA|TRBV7-9|NA|TRBJ2-6
CASSLATSGANVLTF
TGTGCCAGCAGCTTAGCTACGTCTGGGGCCAACGTCCTGACTTTC
>NA|TRBV19|NA|TRBJ1-1
CASSSYGSWAFF
TGTGCCAGTAGTTCTTATGGGTCCTGGGCTTTCTTT
>NA|TRBV4-1|TRBD2|TRBJ2-3
CASSRAGSGGNTDTQYF
TGCGCCAGCAGCCGGGCCGGCAGCGGGGGAAACACAGATACGCAGTATTTT
>NA|TRBV6-1|NA|TRBJ1-3
CASSETSRNTIYF
TGTGCCAGCAGTGAAACGAGTAGAAACACCATATATTTT
>NA|TRBV5-1|TRBD1|TRBJ1-3
CASSEGQGAGNTIYF
TGCGCCAGCAGCGAGGGACAGGGAGCTGGAAACACCATATATTTT
>NA|TRBV30|NA|TRBJ2-5
CAWSVGWGSQETQYF
TGTGCCTGGAGTGTAGGTTGGGGGAGCCAAGAGACCCAGTACTTC
>NA|TRBV12-3/TRBV12-4|NA|TRBJ2-2
CASSLGSGELFF
TGTGCCAGCAGTTTAGGGAGTGGGGAGCTGTTTTTT
>NA|TRBV9|TRBD1|TRBJ1-1
CASSLGQGASNTEAFF
TGTGCCAGCAGCCTCGGACAGGGGGCCTCGAACACTGAAGCTTTCTTT
>NA|TRBV6-2/TRBV6-3|NA|TRBJ1-5
CASSSFPPRYSNQPQHF
TGTGCCAGCAGTTCTTTCCCCCCCCGCTATAGCAATCAGCCCCAGCATTTT
>NA|TRBV24-1|NA|TRBJ1-1
CATSGRVNTEAFF
TGTGCCACCTCGGGACGAGTGAACACTGAAGCTTTCTTT
>NA|TRBV7-9|NA|TRBJ1-2
CASSLPRNYGYTF
TGTGCCAGCAGCTTACCCCGGAACTATGGCTACACCTTC
>once|TRBV4-1|NA|TRBJ2-3
CASSPLWGGTDTQYF
TGCGCCAGCAGCCCGTTGTGGGGGGGCACAGATACGCAGTATTTT
>NA|TRBV19|TRBD1|TRBJ1-5
CASSMETGQHSNQPQHF
TGTGCCAGTAGTATGGAGACAGGGCAACATAGCAATCAGCCCCAGCATTTT
>NA|TRBV7-3|NA|TRBJ2-7
CASSPGQPMSYEQYF
TGTGCCAGCAGCCCCGGACAGCCCATGTCCTACGAGCAGTACTTC
>NA|TRBV6-5|NA|TRBJ2-7
CASSYGRADYEQYF
TGTGCCAGCAGTTACGGCAGGGCTGACTACGAGCAGTACTTC
>NA|TRBV19|NA|TRBJ1-1
CASSIAVGQFMNTEAFF
TGTGCCAGTAGTATTGCGGTCGGACAGTTCATGAACACTGAAGCTTTCTTT
>NA|TRBV15|TRBD1|TRBJ2-2
CATSRGQGAGNTGELFF
TGTGCCACCAGCAGAGGACAGGGGGCCGGGAACACCGGGGAGCTGTTTTTT
>NA|TRBV5-1|TRBD2|TRBJ2-5
CASSIGTRKETQYF
TGCGCCAGCAGCATAGGGACTAGGAAAGAGACCCAGTACTTC
>NA|TRBV7-6|NA|TRBJ2-1
CASTRVGASYNEQFF
TGTGCCAGCACCAGAGTTGGGGCATCCTACAATGAGCAGTTCTTC
>NA|TRBV11-2|NA|TRBJ2-3
CASSLGSSGTSTDTQYF
TGTGCCAGCAGCTTAGGGTCTTCCGGGACTAGCACAGATACGCAGTATTTT
>NA|TRBV7-9|TRBD1|TRBJ1-1
CASRETGGVTEAFF
TGTGCCAGCAGAGAGACAGGGGGGGTCACTGAAGCTTTCTTT
>few|TRBV30|NA|TRBJ1-1
CAWSRVNTEAFF
TGTGCCTGGAGCAGGGTGAACACTGAAGCTTTCTTT
>few|TRBV14|NA|TRBJ2-1
CASSQEWDINNEPFF
TGTGCCAGCAGCCAAGAATGGGACATCAACAATGAGCCGTTCTTC
>NA|TRBV5-1|NA|TRBJ2-2
CASGPFQLGNTGELFF
TGCGCCAGCGGACCATTCCAACTGGGGAACACCGGGGAGCTGTTTTTT
>NA|TRBV6-5|NA|TRBJ1-1
CASKPGVASTEAFF
TGTGCCAGCAAGCCAGGGGTTGCCTCCACTGAAGCTTTCTTT
>once|TRBV5-6|TRBD2|TRBJ2-3
CASSLVSGGPDTQYF
TGTGCCAGCAGCTTGGTTAGCGGGGGACCAGATACGCAGTATTTT
>NA|TRBV5-1|TRBD1|TRBJ2-5
CASSHVRGPRETQYF
TGCGCCAGCAGTCACGTCAGGGGGCCTAGGGAGACCCAGTACTTC
>NA|TRBV5-1|TRBD1|TRBJ1-6
CASSPEDREYSPLHF
TGCGCCAGCAGCCCCGAGGACAGGGAGTATTCACCCCTCCACTTT
>NA|TRBV19|TRBD1|TRBJ1-2
CASSPDRHYGYTF
TGTGCCAGTAGCCCGGACAGGCACTATGGCTACACCTTC
>NA|TRBV3-1/TRBV3-2|NA|TRBJ1-2
CASSQDLAAKDGYTF
TGTGCCAGCAGCCAAGATCTAGCGGCTAAGGATGGCTACACCTTC
>NA|TRBV24-1|TRBD1|TRBJ1-5
CATSGTTGDRDQPQHF
TGTGCCACCAGTGGCACCACAGGGGATCGGGATCAGCCCCAGCATTTT
>NA|TRBV28|NA|TRBJ1-3
CASSPPPGGATLAGNTIYF
TGTGCCAGCAGTCCGCCCCCGGGAGGGGCAACTCTGGCTGGAAACACCATATATTTT
>once|TRBV5-1|NA|TRBJ2-3
CASSRDTKGTDTQYF
TGCGCCAGCAGCCGGGACACAAAGGGCACAGATACGCAGTATTTT
>NA|TRBV27|TRBD1|TRBJ2-3
CASSFTAGGPDTQYF
TGTGCCAGCAGTTTTACTGCAGGGGGCCCAGATACGCAGTATTTT
>NA|TRBV20-1|NA|TRBJ2-5
CSASKKRSGQETQYF
TGCAGTGCTAGTAAGAAGAGGAGCGGACAAGAGACCCAGTACTTC
>NA|TRBV27|TRBD1|TRBJ2-7
CASSQTGKEQYF
TGTGCCAGCAGTCAGACAGGGAAAGAGCAGTACTTC
>once|TRBV7-9|TRBD1|TRBJ1-2
CASSTEERGQGYGYTF
TGTGCCAGCAGCACCGAGGAGCGTGGACAGGGCTATGGCTACACCTTC
>NA|TRBV6-5|NA|TRBJ2-1
CASSRGGEGRDEQFF
TGTGCCAGCAGCCGAGGGGGGGAGGGCCGAGATGAGCAGTTCTTC
>few|TRBV28|NA|TRBJ2-5
CASSSLGGDQETQYF
TGTGCCAGCAGTTCCCTGGGCGGAGACCAAGAGACCCAGTACTTC
>many|TRBV6-5|NA|TRBJ2-5
CASSYTLGISQETQYF
TGTGCCAGCAGTTACACACTAGGAATTTCTCAAGAGACCCAGTACTTC
>NA|TRBV6-2/TRBV6-3|TRBD2|TRBJ2-1
CASSYSGGGSNEQFF
TGTGCCAGCAGTTACTCCGGCGGGGGGAGCAATGAGCAGTTCTTC
>NA|TRBV29-1|NA|TRBJ2-1
CSVASNEQFF
TGCAGCGTCGCAAGCAATGAGCAGTTCTTC
>NA|TRBV5-6|NA|TRBJ1-6
CASSFGGVGSPLHF
TGTGCCAGCAGCTTTGGCGGCGTAGGATCACCCCTCCACTTT
>NA|TRBV30|NA|TRBJ2-7
CAWTPGPAGYEQYF
TGTGCCTGGACTCCCGGTCCGGCGGGGTACGAGCAGTACTTC
>NA|TRBV9|TRBD2|TRBJ2-1
CASSRAGGGYNEQFF
TGTGCCAGCAGCCGGGCGGGAGGGGGTTACAATGAGCAGTTCTTC